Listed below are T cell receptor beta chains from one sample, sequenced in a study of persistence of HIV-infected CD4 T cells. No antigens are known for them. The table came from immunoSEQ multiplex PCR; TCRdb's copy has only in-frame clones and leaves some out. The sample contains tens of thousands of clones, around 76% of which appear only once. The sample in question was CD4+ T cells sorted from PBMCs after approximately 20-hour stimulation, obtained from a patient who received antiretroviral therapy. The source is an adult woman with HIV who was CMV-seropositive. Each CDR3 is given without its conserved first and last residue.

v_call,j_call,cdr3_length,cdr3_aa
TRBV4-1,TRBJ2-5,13,ASSQGQGQQETQY
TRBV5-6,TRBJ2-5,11,ASSPTGWETQY
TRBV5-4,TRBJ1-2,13,ASSLGQGLSYGYT
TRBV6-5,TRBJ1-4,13,ASSAGATNGEKLF
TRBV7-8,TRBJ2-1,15,ASIRGGQLGADNEQF
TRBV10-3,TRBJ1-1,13,AIRGDQGESSEAF
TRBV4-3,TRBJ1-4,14,ASSQSTGRVGEKLF
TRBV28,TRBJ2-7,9,ASSPDFRKY
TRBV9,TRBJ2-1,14,ASSFSGGLSYNEQF
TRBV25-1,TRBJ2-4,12,ASSPVGAKNIQY
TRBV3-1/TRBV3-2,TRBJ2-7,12,ASSPRAGPHEQY
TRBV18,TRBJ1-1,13,ASSPSTGLNTEAF
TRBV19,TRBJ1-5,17,ASSIGAGKIQLSNQPQH
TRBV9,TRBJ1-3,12,ASSGGQARDTIY
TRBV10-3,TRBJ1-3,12,AISTGGSGNTIY
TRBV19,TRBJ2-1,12,ASKGGSFYNEQF
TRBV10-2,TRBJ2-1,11,ASGGTQGNEQF
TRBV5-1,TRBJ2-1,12,ASHRDGPYNEQF
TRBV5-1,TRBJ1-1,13,ASSLAQGMNTEAF
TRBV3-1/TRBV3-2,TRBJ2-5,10,ASSLKGETQY
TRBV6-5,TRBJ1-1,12,ASTEGLTGKGAF
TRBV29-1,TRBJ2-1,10,AGQTLSNEQF
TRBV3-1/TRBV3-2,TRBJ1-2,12,ASSPPSRLYGYT
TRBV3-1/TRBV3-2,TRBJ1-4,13,ASSHFRATNEKLF
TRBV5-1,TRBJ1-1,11,ATQGQDNTEAF
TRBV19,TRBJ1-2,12,ASTTLQGNYGYT
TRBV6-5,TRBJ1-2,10,ASSIKGGGYT
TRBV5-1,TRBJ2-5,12,ASSLGPQRETQY
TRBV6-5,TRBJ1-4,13,ASSPEGATNEKLF
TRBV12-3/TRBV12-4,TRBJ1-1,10,ASSFWNTEAF
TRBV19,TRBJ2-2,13,ASSNPPQGAGELF
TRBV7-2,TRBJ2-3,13,ASSLVGGSTDTQY
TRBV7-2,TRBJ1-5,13,ASSLGEGFQWPQH
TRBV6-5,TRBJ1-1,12,ASSRIGVGTEAF
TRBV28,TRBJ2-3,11,ASIGQGALPQY
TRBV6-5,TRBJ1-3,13,ASRRGRNSGNTIY
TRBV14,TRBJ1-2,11,ASSRDLDYGYT
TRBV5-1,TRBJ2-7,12,ASRTGAGTHEQY
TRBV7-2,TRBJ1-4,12,ASRENPTNEKLF
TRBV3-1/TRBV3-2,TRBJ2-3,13,ASSRRSSYADTQY
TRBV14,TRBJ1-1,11,ASSQRLGTEAF
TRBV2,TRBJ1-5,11,ASSTDGNQPQH
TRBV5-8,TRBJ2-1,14,ASSWDWPSSYNEQF
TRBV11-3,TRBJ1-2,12,ASSLDGNNYGYT
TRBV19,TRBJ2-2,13,ASSPRGLNTGELF
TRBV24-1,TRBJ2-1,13,ATSDSSTVYNEQF
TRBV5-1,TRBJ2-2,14,ASSSAGTVNTGELF
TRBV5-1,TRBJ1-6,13,ASSLDRAVNSPLH
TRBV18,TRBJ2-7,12,ASSPPNSPYEQY
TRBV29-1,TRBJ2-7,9,SVARQTEQY
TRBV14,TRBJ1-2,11,ASSQGQGIGYT
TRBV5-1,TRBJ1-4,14,ASSLGAGALREKLF
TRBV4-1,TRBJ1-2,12,ASSQDSLNYGYT